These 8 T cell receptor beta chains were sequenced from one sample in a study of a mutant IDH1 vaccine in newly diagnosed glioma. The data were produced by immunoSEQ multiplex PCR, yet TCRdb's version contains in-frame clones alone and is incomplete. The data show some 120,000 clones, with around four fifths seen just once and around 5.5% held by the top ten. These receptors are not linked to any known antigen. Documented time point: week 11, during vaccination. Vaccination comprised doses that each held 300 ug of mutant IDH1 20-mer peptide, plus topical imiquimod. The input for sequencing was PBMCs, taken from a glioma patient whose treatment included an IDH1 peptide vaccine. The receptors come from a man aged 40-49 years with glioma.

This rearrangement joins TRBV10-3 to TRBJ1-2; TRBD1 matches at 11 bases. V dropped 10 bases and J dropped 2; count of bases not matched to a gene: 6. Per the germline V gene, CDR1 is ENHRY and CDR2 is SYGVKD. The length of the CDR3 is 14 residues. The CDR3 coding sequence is TGTGCCACCGAGGACAGGGGGCACAACTATGGCTACACCTTC. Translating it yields CATEDRGHNYGYTF.

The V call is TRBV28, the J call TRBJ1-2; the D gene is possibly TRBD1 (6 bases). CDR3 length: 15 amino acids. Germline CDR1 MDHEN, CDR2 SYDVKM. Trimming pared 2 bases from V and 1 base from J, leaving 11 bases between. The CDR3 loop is CASSLGGLINYGYTF. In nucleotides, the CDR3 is TGTGCCAGCAGTTTAGGGGGCCTCATTAACTATGGCTACACCTTC.

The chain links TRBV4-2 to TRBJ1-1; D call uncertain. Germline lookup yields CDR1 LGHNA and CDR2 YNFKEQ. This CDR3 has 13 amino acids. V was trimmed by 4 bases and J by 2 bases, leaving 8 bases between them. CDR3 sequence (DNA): TGTGCCAGCAGCCCAAAGGGTAACACTGAAGCTTTCTTT. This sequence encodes CASSPKGNTEAFF.

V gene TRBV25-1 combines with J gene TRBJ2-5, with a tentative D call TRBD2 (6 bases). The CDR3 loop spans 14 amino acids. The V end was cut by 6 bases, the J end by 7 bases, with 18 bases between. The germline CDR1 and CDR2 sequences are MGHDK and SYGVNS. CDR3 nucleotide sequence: TGTGCCAGCAGCCCCTCCGGGACTCGCCCGACCCAGTACTTC. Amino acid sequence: CASSPSGTRPTQYF.

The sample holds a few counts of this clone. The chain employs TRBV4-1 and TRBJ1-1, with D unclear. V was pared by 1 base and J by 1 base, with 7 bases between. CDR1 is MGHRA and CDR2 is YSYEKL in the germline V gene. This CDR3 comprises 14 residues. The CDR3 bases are TGCGCCAGCAGCCAAGTAAGAGGGAACACTGAAGCTTTCTTT. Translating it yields CASSQVRGNTEAFF.

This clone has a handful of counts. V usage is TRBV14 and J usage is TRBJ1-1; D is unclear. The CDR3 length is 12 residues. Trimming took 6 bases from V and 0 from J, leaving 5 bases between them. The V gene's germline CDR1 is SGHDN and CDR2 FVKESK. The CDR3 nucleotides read TGTGCCAGCAGTTGGATGAACACTGAAGCTTTCTTT. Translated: CASSWMNTEAFF.

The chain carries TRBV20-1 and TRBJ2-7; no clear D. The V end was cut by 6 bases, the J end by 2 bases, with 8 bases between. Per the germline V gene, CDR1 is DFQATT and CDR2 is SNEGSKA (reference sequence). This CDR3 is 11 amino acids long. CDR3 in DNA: TGCAGTGCAAGGGATGCCTACGAGCAGTACTTC. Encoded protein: CSARDAYEQYF.

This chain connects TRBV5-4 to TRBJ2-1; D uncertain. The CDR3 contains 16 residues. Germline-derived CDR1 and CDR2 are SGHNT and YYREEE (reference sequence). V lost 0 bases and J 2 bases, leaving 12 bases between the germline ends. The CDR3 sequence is CASSLEPTRAYNEQFF. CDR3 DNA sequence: TGTGCCAGCAGCTTGGAGCCGACTCGGGCCTACAATGAGCAGTTCTTC.